This T cell receptor (beta chain) originates from a study of early T cells in non-severe SARS-CoV-2 infection. Background on the study: Chains were not paired, and sequencing was done on bulk RNA from unsorted whole blood. General study points: Matching with VDJdb favored anti-spike CD8 responses (missing private and CD4 specificities).

There are many counts of this clonotype. Antigen specificity is unknown. Unique molecular identifiers were attached to individual cDNA molecules. TCRdb recomputed calls from the 5' RACE reads with MiXCR, one row per CDR3 protein. The profile shows about 40,000 distinct CDR3 sequences, 4.5% to 5% of them singletons. Germline CDR1 reads SGHAT; CDR2 reads FQNNGV. The CDR3 totals 12 residues. V was cut by 1 base and J by 5 bases, with 3 bases left in between. The receptor's source is an adult who was a healthcare worker with PCR-confirmed SARS-CoV-2 infection or an uninfected control (not recorded which). V and J are TRBV11-2 and TRBJ2-1; the D is unclear. The sample comprised whole blood. The CDR3 sequence is CASSLADNEQFF. The CDR3 DNA follows: TGTGCCAGCAGCTTAGCGGACAATGAGCAGTTCTTC.